Sequencing of this T cell receptor beta chain was carried out in a study of blood T cell repertoires in COVID-19 (dated by TCRdb to the early 2020s). For the wider study: Samples covering the acute and convalescent phases of COVID-19 were provided by collaborators in the United States, Italy and Spain. The repertoires were released in a freely available public database intended as a resource for research on the immune response to SARS-CoV-2. The dataset comprised deeply sampled blood TCRbeta repertoires from subjects exposed to, actively infected with, or recovered from COVID-19. Where available, HLA class I and class II types were taken from metadata supplied by the sample provider and were not determined by assay-based typing. The sample metadata nearly always contained a de-identified subject ID, COVID-19 status, age in years and sex. The samples were drawn from the first 160 participants of the ongoing ImmuneRACE study and from 950 to 1,500 subjects provided by 6 global collaborators. The material from the prospective study consisted of cDNA or gDNA derived from T cells, B-cell-depleted T cells, or PBMCs. Broader findings and caveats from the paper: Clinical and demographic metadata were provided uncurated, with the amount varying by source and participant.

Per the germline V gene (reference sequence), LNHDA is the CDR1 and SQIVND is the CDR2. V is clipped by 5 bases and J by 6 bases, and the sequence between their germline boundaries is 16 bases long. From cysteine to phenylalanine, the CDR3 is 14 amino acids long. Only the CDR3 part of the read is kept: 42 bases, read in frame from the first base. Enrolling through a virtual design, the prospective study's participants ranged in age from roughly 18 to 89 years and lived across about two dozen United States geographic areas. In the prospective study, participants were assigned to cohorts based on the clinical history participants reported in a screening survey and a study questionnaire. Exposed participants were defined as having been in contact with someone with a PCR-confirmed or clinician-diagnosed COVID-19 case within 2 weeks of study entry. Mobile phlebotomists in the prospective study collected whole blood, serum and a nasopharyngeal or oropharyngeal swab from every participant. Additional blood draws and questionnaires over an approximately two-month period could optionally be provided by prospective study participants. Before DNA extraction, prospective study blood samples were shipped either frozen or at room temperature.

TCRbeta CDR3 regions were amplified from genomic DNA using the immunoSEQ Assay, a bias-controlled multiplex PCR. The paper's processing steps were these. Nucleated cell counts per sample were estimated from amplification of reference gene primers within the assay. To quantify the absolute abundance of each unique TCRbeta CDR3 rearrangement, sequence reads were collapsed and filtered. For each sample, productive Simpson clonality was calculated as the square root of Simpson's diversity index across productive rearrangements. TCRdb limited this immuneACCESS table to in-frame rearrangements with V and J called. A share of clones is missing; checked studies link under half to unresolved V genes, and the rest is unexplained. From that table come the V and J calls and clone size; the DNA was used to work out D and trimming. This sample lists 350,000 to 500,000 clones; about 88% were detected once. Less than 1.5% of the sample comes from the top ten.

For this clone: Which antigen it targets is not known. Base qualities are missing; no much larger clone stands one base away.

The receptor's source is a woman aged 18-29 years who had been exposed to COVID-19. Sequenced material: PBMCs or T cells enriched from blood (not recorded which). This receptor chain uses TRBV19 and TRBJ1-1, with TRBD1 tentatively as D gene (6 bases match). The DNA sequence reads TGTGCCAGTAGTGCCATCGGGACACAGTCTGAAGCTTTCTTT. Translated, it gives CASSAIGTQSEAFF.